A single sample gave rise to the 29 T cell receptor beta chains below, sequenced in a study of cytomegalovirus exposure and HLA in healthy donors. With 60 Vbeta and 13 Jbeta primers, the PCR was carried out. The assay was immunoSEQ multiplex PCR, and TCRdb's table has in-frame clones only and misses some. The sample consists of about 98,000 clones, about four fifths of them appearing once. Sequenced material: PBMCs. Source of these receptors: a human donor in good health.

The V and J genes are TRBV19 and TRBJ1-4, with 8 bases lining up with TRBD1. CDR3 size: 19 residues. Germline V lookup: CDR1 LNHDA, CDR2 SQIVND (reference sequence). Unmatched junction bases numbered 16, after V lost 7 bases and J lost 0 bases. This CDR3 is CASTYNGQGVFSTNEKLFF. The DNA for the CDR3 is TGTGCCAGTACCTATAACGGACAGGGCGTTTTTTCAACTAATGAAAAACTGTTTTTT.

The chain links TRBV5-1 to TRBJ2-1; 7 bases are shared with TRBD1. Looked up from germline, CDR1 is SGHRS and CDR2 is YFSETQ. J lost 0 bases, V lost 1 base, and 7 bases had no gene match. There are 17 residues in the CDR3. The DNA of the CDR3 is TGCGCCAGCAGCTTGTTGGGACAGAGCCTCTCCTACAATGAGCAGTTCTTC. This sequence encodes CASSLLGQSLSYNEQFF.

This chain links TRBV2 with TRBJ1-6; D unresolved. Germline V gives CDR1 SNHLY, CDR2 FYNNEI. The CDR3 is 14 residues long. V lost 4 bases and J 7 bases, leaving 11 bases between the germline ends. CDR3 DNA sequence: TGTGCCAGCAGTGCCAGTCTTGGCAATTCACCCCTCCACTTT. Amino acid sequence: CASSASLGNSPLHF.

The DNA of the CDR3 is TGTGCCAGCCAAAAGAACACTGAAGCTTTCTTT. This encodes CASQKNTEAFF. The V call is TRBV2, the J call TRBJ1-1, with no clear D. Trimming stripped 8 bases from V and 1 base from J, with 5 bases between. Germline V gene sequence: CDR1 SNHLY, CDR2 FYNNEI. This CDR3 region has 11 residues.

This CDR3 is CASTSLAGVTDTQYF. For the CDR3, the DNA is TGTGCCAGCACCTCTCTAGCGGGAGTCACAGATACGCAGTATTTT. The chain uses TRBV2 and TRBJ2-3; 10 bases are shared with TRBD2. The germline V gene has CDR1 SNHLY and CDR2 FYNNEI. Trimming removed 7 bases from V and 2 bases from J; junction bases left unmatched: 6. CDR3 length equals 15 residues.

V gene TRBV2 combines with J gene TRBJ1-2; 8 positions agree with TRBD1. Germline lookup yields CDR1 SNHLY and CDR2 FYNNEI. The V gene end was trimmed by 6 bases and the J gene end by 4 bases; junction bases not matched to a gene: 4. The CDR3 loop spans 13 amino acids. CDR3 loop: CASRGDRSYGYTF. CDR3 bases: TGTGCCAGCAGGGGGGACAGGTCCTATGGCTACACCTTC.

The chain recombines TRBV4-1 with TRBJ2-5, with TRBD2 as a possible D gene (6 bases). This CDR3 contains 14 residues. Germline V gives CDR1 MGHRA, CDR2 YSYEKL. Deletions cut 3 bases from V and 5 bases from J, with 13 bases between. DNA for the CDR3: TGCGCCAGCAGCCAGTGGAGGGGTATGGAGACCCAGTACTTC. Its protein product is CASSQWRGMETQYF.

In DNA, the CDR3 is TGTGCCAGCTCAGCCAGGGGTCCCCAAGAGACCCAGTACTTC. This gives the protein CASSARGPQETQYF. The genes are TRBV18 and TRBJ2-5; possibly TRBD1 for D (6 bases). Per the germline V gene, CDR1 is KGHSH and CDR2 is LQKENI. The V end lost 5 bases, the J end lost 1 base, and 11 bases lay between the germline ends. The CDR3 has 14 residues.

V usage is TRBV11-3 and J usage is TRBJ2-5; 10 nucleotides align to TRBD2. This CDR3 region has 15 residues. The germline CDR1 and CDR2 sequences are SGHNT and YENEEA. Losses at the gene ends were 5 bases for V and 4 bases for J; bases not matched to a gene: 7. CDR3 amino acids: CASSQAGGLGETQYF. The CDR3 DNA sequence: TGTGCCAGCAGCCAAGCGGGGGGGCTAGGAGAGACCCAGTACTTC.

This sequence joins TRBV9 and TRBJ2-7; unclear D gene. CDR1 is SGDLS and CDR2 is YYNGEE in the germline V gene. V lost 4 bases to trimming and J lost 6 bases, with 14 bases between them. The CDR3 is 13 residues long. CDR3 amino acids: CASSLRSASEQYF. For the CDR3, the DNA is TGTGCCAGCAGCCTCAGATCTGCCTCCGAGCAGTACTTC.

The chain has TRBV7-2 and TRBJ1-1; D might be TRBD1 (5 bases). V shed 4 bases and J shed 4 bases, with 16 bases lying between them. Germline CDR1 and CDR2: SGHTA and FQGNSA. The CDR3 has 15 amino acids. This CDR3 is CASSSNRGVGTEAFF. In DNA form, the CDR3 reads TGTGCCAGCAGCTCCAATCGGGGGGTCGGCACTGAAGCTTTCTTT.

This chain links TRBV27 with TRBJ1-2; TRBD1 matches at 7 bases. The J segment lost 2 bases and the V segment lost 2 bases, leaving 5 bases of the junction unmatched. CDR1 MNHEY and CDR2 SMNVEV come from the germline V gene (reference sequence). The CDR3 loop spans 15 amino acids. CDR3 sequence (DNA): TGTGCCAGCAGTTTAACTGGACAGGCCAACTATGGCTACACCTTC. This translates into CASSLTGQANYGYTF.

J is TRBJ1-2 and V is TRBV11-2; D call uncertain. Deletions cut 3 bases from V and 4 bases from J, with 9 bases between. This CDR3 is built from 13 residues. The germline CDR1 and CDR2 sequences are SGHAT and FQNNGV. The CDR3 DNA is TGTGCCAGCAGCTTGGCGGGCTTCTATGGCTACACCTTC. This codes for CASSLAGFYGYTF.

In the case of this clone: The sample contains more than one DNA sequence encoding this CDR3. The chain uses TRBV7-9 and TRBJ1-6; D is undetermined. CDR3 length equals 14 residues. V was shortened by 3 bases and J by 6 bases, with 9 bases between the two germline ends. Germline CDR1 is SEHNR and CDR2 is FQNEAQ (reference sequence). CDR3 nucleotide sequence: TGTGCCAGCAGCTTGACGGGTTCTAATTCACCCCTCCACTTT. Amino acid sequence: CASSLTGSNSPLHF.

V and J are TRBV14 and TRBJ2-1; 9 bases fit TRBD2. The J segment lost 8 bases and the V segment lost 0 bases, leaving 8 bases of the junction unmatched. Germline V lookup: CDR1 SGHDN, CDR2 FVKESK. This CDR3 contains 16 residues. CDR3 loop: CASSQDLLAGVDEQFF. CDR3 DNA: TGTGCCAGCAGCCAAGATCTCTTAGCGGGAGTTGATGAGCAGTTCTTC. The full variable domain, completed using reference TRBV14 and TRBJ2-1, is EAGVTQFPSHSVIEKGQTVTLRCDPISGHDNLYWYRRVMGKEIKFLLHFVKESKQDESGMPNNRFLAERTGGTYSTLKVQPAELEDSGVYFCASSQDLLAGVDEQFFGPGTRLTVL.

This clone was picked up a small number of times. This rearrangement joins TRBV4-1 to TRBJ1-1; 10 bases are shared with TRBD1. V gave up 1 base and J gave up 6 bases; unmatched junction bases: 8. The CDR3 consists of 16 residues. Germline CDR1 is MGHRA and CDR2 is YSYEKL. Here the CDR3 DNA reads TGCGCCAGCAGCCAAGGGGACAGGGGCAGTCGGGCTGAAGCTTTCTTT. It yields the protein CASSQGDRGSRAEAFF.

J is TRBJ1-1 and V is TRBV10-3; TRBD1 matches 10 bases. Per the germline V gene, CDR1 is ENHRY and CDR2 is SYGVKD. CDR3 length equals 13 residues. The V gene end was trimmed by 7 bases and the J gene end by 7 bases; junction bases not matched to a gene: 6. Here the CDR3 reads CAINGDRGVEAFF. CDR3 DNA sequence: TGTGCCATCAACGGGGACAGGGGAGTTGAAGCTTTCTTT.

A single count supports this clone. Here the CDR3 DNA reads TGCGCCAGCAGCTTTGTGACAGGGGGTGAAAAACTGTTTTTT. As protein: CASSFVTGGEKLFF. The chain recombines TRBV5-1 with TRBJ1-4; 9 positions agree with TRBD1. This CDR3 has 14 amino acids. Germline-derived CDR1 and CDR2 are SGHRS and YFSETQ. Trimming removed 2 bases from V and 7 bases from J; junction bases left unmatched: 3.

The chain recombines TRBV5-1 with TRBJ1-6; 7 nucleotides align to TRBD1. CDR3 size: 14 residues. V was pared by 4 bases and J by 10 bases, with 8 bases of the junction left unmatched. CDR1 is SGHRS and CDR2 is YFSETQ in the germline V gene. CDR3 amino acids: CASSPTGFRSPLHF. The CDR3 coding sequence is TGCGCCAGCAGCCCGACAGGGTTTCGGTCACCCCTCCACTTT.

This clone occurred once. The chain couples TRBV5-1 to TRBJ2-1, with TRBD2 identical over 8 bases. The V gene's germline CDR1 is SGHRS and CDR2 YFSETQ. This CDR3 comprises 19 residues. V shed 0 bases, J shed 5 bases, and the junction held 16 bases outside the gene matches. CDR3: CASSLVPGRTGTRNNEQFF. The CDR3 DNA reads as TGCGCCAGCAGCTTGGTCCCGGGACGTACCGGGACTAGGAACAATGAGCAGTTCTTC.

J is TRBJ1-5 and V is TRBV7-9; D possibly corresponds to TRBD1 (5 bases). Trimming removed 5 bases from V and 2 bases from J, with 13 bases in between. CDR3 length equals 15 residues. Germline V gene sequence: CDR1 SEHNR, CDR2 FQNEAQ (reference sequence). The DNA of the CDR3 is TGTGCCAGCAGCGACACAGGAGGGGGCAATCAGCCCCAGCATTTT. Translation gives CASSDTGGGNQPQHF.

This clone was seen only once. The chain is built from TRBV13 and TRBJ2-1; TRBD2 aligns across 8 bases. This CDR3 spans 18 amino acids. Losses at the gene ends were 4 bases for V and 7 bases for J; bases not matched to a gene: 18. The germline CDR1 and CDR2 sequences are PRHDT and FYEKMQ (reference sequence). The CDR3 bases are TGTGCCAGCAGCTCCCTCCGAGCGGGGGTATTGAGGGATAATGAGCAGTTCTTC. The encoded protein is CASSSLRAGVLRDNEQFF.

The chain is built from TRBV19 and TRBJ1-1; D might be TRBD1 (6 bases). This CDR3 comprises 15 residues. In germline, CDR1 is LNHDA, CDR2 SQIVND (reference sequence). V lost 0 bases to trimming and J lost 1 base, with 9 bases between them. CDR3 bases: TGTGCCAGTAGTATAGAAGGACAGAGGAACACTGAAGCTTTCTTT. Protein sequence: CASSIEGQRNTEAFF.

This clone turned up a few times. Written as DNA, the CDR3 is TGTGCCAGCAGTGACCTTAGGACACTGACGAACACTGAAGCTTTCTTT. Encoded protein: CASSDLRTLTNTEAFF. The gene calls are TRBV6-1 and TRBJ1-1; D may be TRBD1 (5 bases). Germline V gives CDR1 MNHNS, CDR2 SASEGT. CDR3 length: 16 residues. V was trimmed by 3 bases and J by 1 base, leaving 15 bases between them.

The chain combines TRBV27 with TRBJ2-1; TRBD2 agrees at 9 bases. CDR1 is MNHEY and CDR2 is SMNVEV in the germline V gene (reference sequence). Losses at the gene ends were 3 bases for V and 8 bases for J; bases not matched to a gene: 5. The CDR3 totals 14 residues. The CDR3 region has the DNA TGTGCCAGCAGTTTTAGCGGGAGTGTGGATGAGCAGTTCTTC. It codes for CASSFSGSVDEQFF.

The J gene is TRBJ1-2, the V gene TRBV19; D is possibly TRBD1 (5 bases). The CDR3 consists of 14 residues. V shed 6 bases and J shed 7 bases, with 18 bases lying between them. Germline lookup yields CDR1 LNHDA and CDR2 SQIVND (reference sequence). CDR3 loop: CASSRTPQVGGYTF. As DNA, the CDR3 is TGTGCCAGTAGCCGCACTCCACAGGTGGGTGGCTACACCTTC.

This clone was seen once. The gene calls are TRBV5-1 and TRBJ1-4, with D perhaps matching TRBD1 (5 bases). The CDR3 spans 14 residues. Trimming stripped 0 bases from V and 13 bases from J, with 16 bases between. Germline CDR1 SGHRS, CDR2 YFSETQ. The CDR3 spells CASSLESWRGGLFF. CDR3 nucleotide sequence: TGCGCCAGCAGCTTGGAGTCATGGCGGGGCGGACTGTTTTTT. Drawing the rest from reference TRBV5-1 and TRBJ1-4, the complete variable domain is KAGVTQTPRYLIKTRGQQVTLSCSPISGHRSVSWYQQTPGQGLQFLFEYFSETQRNKGNFPGRFSGRQFSNSRSEMNVSTLELGDSALYLCASSLESWRGGLFFGSGTQLSVL.

V gene TRBV27 combines with J gene TRBJ1-5, with 8 bases lining up with TRBD1. Germline lookup yields CDR1 MNHEY and CDR2 SMNVEV (reference sequence). V dropped 6 bases and J dropped 2; count of bases not matched to a gene: 9. The CDR3 is 16 residues long. This CDR3 reads CASRRTTGARNQPQHF. The CDR3 DNA reads as TGTGCCAGCAGGCGGACGACAGGGGCCCGCAATCAGCCCCAGCATTTT.

The CDR3 loop reads CASSTSGQPGNTIYF. CDR3 sequence (DNA): TGTGCCAGTAGTACCTCGGGACAGCCAGGAAACACCATATATTTT. The chain is built from TRBV19 and TRBJ1-3; 7 bases agree with TRBD1. CDR3 size: 15 residues. Trimming removed 4 bases from V and 4 bases from J; junction bases left unmatched: 7. Per germline, CDR1 LNHDA and CDR2 SQIVND (reference sequence). Complete variable domain (other parts from reference TRBV19 and TRBJ1-3): DGGITQSPKYLFRKEGQNVTLSCEQNLNHDAMYWYRQDPGQGLRLIYYSQIVNDFQKGDIAEGYSVSREKKESFPLTVTSAQKNPTAFYLCASSTSGQPGNTIYFGEGSWLTVV.